The T cell receptor beta chain under discussion was sequenced for a study of shared clonotypes between healthy human individuals. Turning to the study itself: Each donor had three CD4 naive, three CD4 memory, two CD8 naive and one CD8 memory plate.

The germline V gene encodes CDR1 MNHEY and CDR2 SMNVEV (reference sequence). Trimming left V 6 bases short and J 6 bases short, with 21 bases between. The length of the CDR3 is 15 residues. Recent vaccinations or acute infections were absent in the healthy HIV-negative adult donors. TCRdb keeps only in-frame clones here, not all; method: immunoSEQ multiplex PCR. The sample yields millions of clones, over 85% seen once. Points from the study as a whole: Naive subsets generally exceeded memory subsets in estimated richness.

Turning to this clone: Antigen: not known.

The TCR comes from a man aged 18 to 30 in good health. The genes are TRBV27 and TRBJ2-7; possibly TRBD1 or TRBD2 for D (5 bases each). The sequencing sample was made of naive CD4+ T cells sorted from blood. Subset of the sample: CD45RA+ positively selected. The CDR3 DNA is TGTGCCAGCAGGACCGGGACCGAGGGTACCGGCGAGCAGTACTTC. It specifies CASRTGTEGTGEQYF.